This TCR beta chain is drawn from a study of blood T cell repertoires in COVID-19. CDR1 is SGHNT, CDR2 YENEEA, per germline. V lost 5 bases to trimming and J lost 5 bases, with 12 bases between them. CDR3 size: 13 residues. This clone was seen once. Per the original methods: Reference gene primer amplification in the assay estimated nucleated cell counts. This table comes from immunoSEQ multiplex PCR, and its TCRdb copy is limited to in-frame clones, with some not included. V and J calls and clone size are those listed in that table; D and trimming were worked out from the DNA. The sample lists approximately 97,000 clones, around 90% occurring once.

The sequenced sample consisted of peripheral blood. The chain is built from TRBV11-3 and TRBJ2-5; D gene unclear. The source is a man aged 18 to 35 with acute or convalescent COVID-19. The CDR3 nucleotides read TGTGCCAGCAGCCATACCTCTGAGGAGACCCAGTACTTC. Translating it yields CASSHTSEETQYF.